A single sample is the source of the 2 T cell receptor beta chains below, sequenced in a study of blood T cells in healthy people across ages. Primers used in a second PCR of roughly 6 to 11 cycles were a sample-barcoded 5' primer and a J-beta primer mix. From the 5' RACE reads, TCRdb called clonotypes with MiXCR, one entry per CDR3 protein. The sample gives fewer than 800,000 distinct CDR3 sequences, roughly 32% of which show up once; 15% to 19% is in the top ten. The sequenced sample was blood. The receptor source for this set is a woman over 75 in good health.

This clonotype was found many times. A single base separates this from a much larger clone, so it may be a read error. CDR3 sequence (DNA): TGCGCCAGCAGCTTGGGGACAGGGGGCTGGGAGACCCAGTACTTC. This codes for CASSLGTGGWETQYF. The chain has TRBV5-1 and TRBJ2-5, with 11 bases fitting TRBD1. Germline assignment: CDR1 SGHRS and CDR2 YFSETQ. V trimming: 0 bases; J trimming: 5 bases; junction bases outside the gene matches: 3. This CDR3 spans 15 amino acids.

This chain links TRBV5-5 with TRBJ1-1; 11 bases map to TRBD1. Germline V CDR1 and CDR2: SGHKS, YYEKEE (reference sequence). V dropped 7 bases and J dropped 5; count of bases not matched to a gene: 7. The CDR3 extends over 14 amino acids. CDR3 coding DNA: TGTGCCAGCCACCGGACAGGGGGCAGGACTGAAGCTTTCTTT. Amino acids: CASHRTGGRTEAFF.